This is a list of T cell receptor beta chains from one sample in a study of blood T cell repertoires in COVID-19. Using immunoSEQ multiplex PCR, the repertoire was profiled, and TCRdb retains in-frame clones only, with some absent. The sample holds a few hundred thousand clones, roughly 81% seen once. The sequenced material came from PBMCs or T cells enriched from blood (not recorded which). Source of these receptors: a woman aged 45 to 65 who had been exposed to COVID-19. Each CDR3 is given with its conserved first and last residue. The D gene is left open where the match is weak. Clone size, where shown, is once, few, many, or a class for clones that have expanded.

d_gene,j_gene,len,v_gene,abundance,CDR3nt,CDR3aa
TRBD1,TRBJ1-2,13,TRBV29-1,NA,TGCAGCGTTGCGGCAGGGGGCTACTATGGCTACACCTTC,CSVAAGGYYGYTF
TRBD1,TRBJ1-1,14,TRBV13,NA,TGTGCCAGCAGCGTCCGACAGGGATTCACTGAAGCTTTCTTT,CASSVRQGFTEAFF
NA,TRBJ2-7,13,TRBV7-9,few,TGTGCCAGCAGCCCGACACCCACGGGAGAGCAGTACTTC,CASSPTPTGEQYF
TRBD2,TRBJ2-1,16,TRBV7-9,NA,TGTGCCAGCAGCTTAGACTCCCTAGCGGGGGGCAATGAGCAGTTCTTC,CASSLDSLAGGNEQFF
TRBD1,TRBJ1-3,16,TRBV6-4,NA,TGTGCCAGCAGTGACACTGGGACAGGCTCTGGAAACACCATATATTTT,CASSDTGTGSGNTIYF
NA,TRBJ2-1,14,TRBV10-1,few,TGCGCCAGCAGTGACGGGGGTTGGGTCGATGAGCAGTTCTTC,CASSDGGWVDEQFF
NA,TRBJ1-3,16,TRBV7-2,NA,TGTGCCAGCAGCTTGGGCCCTTTTTACCCCGGAAGCACCATATATTTT,CASSLGPFYPGSTIYF
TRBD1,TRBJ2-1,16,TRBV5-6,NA,TGTGCCAGCAGCTGGGGACAGGGCCCTCCCTACAATGAGCAGTTCTTC,CASSWGQGPPYNEQFF
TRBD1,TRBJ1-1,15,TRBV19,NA,TGTGCCAGTAGTACCATACAGGGGGCTGGCACTGAAGCTTTCTTT,CASSTIQGAGTEAFF
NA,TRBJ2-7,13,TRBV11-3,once,TGTGCCAGCAGCTTAACCGGGACCTACGAGCAGTACTTC,CASSLTGTYEQYF
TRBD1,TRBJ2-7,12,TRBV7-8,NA,TGTGCCAGCAGCTTAGAAGGGGGCAAGCAGTACTTC,CASSLEGGKQYF
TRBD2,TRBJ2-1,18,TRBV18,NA,TGTGCCAGCTCACCGGGAGTACGGACTAGCGGGGGAATACGGGAGCAGTTCTTC,CASSPGVRTSGGIREQFF
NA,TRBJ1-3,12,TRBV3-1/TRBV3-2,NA,TGTGCCAGCAGCCCTGGGCCAAACACCATATATTTT,CASSPGPNTIYF
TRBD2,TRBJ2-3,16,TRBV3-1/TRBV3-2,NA,TGTGCCAGCAGCCAGACTAGCGGGGGGGAAGCAGATACGCAGTATTTT,CASSQTSGGEADTQYF
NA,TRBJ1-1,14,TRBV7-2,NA,TGTGCCAGCAAAGCAGGAATAAGAGTCACTGAAGCTTTCTTT,CASKAGIRVTEAFF
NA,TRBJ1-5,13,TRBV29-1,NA,TGCAGCGTTAAGGGACAAGTGGATCAGCCCCAGCATTTT,CSVKGQVDQPQHF
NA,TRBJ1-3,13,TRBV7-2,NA,TGTGCCAGCAGCTTAAGAGGAGGGAACACCATATATTTT,CASSLRGGNTIYF
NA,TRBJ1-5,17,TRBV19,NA,TGTGCCAGTAGTATAGCCCAGGGTGGTTATAGCAATCAGCCCCAGCATTTT,CASSIAQGGYSNQPQHF
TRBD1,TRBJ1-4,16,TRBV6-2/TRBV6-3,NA,TGTGCCAGCAGTTACGGACAGGATGCAACTAATGAAAAACTGTTTTTT,CASSYGQDATNEKLFF
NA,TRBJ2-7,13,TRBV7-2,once,TGTGCCAGCAGCTTGGACAATTTTGGCGAGCAGTACTTC,CASSLDNFGEQYF
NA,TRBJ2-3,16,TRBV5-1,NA,TGCGCCAGCAGCGAAGCGACAGGTTTGGGCACAGATACGCAGTATTTT,CASSEATGLGTDTQYF
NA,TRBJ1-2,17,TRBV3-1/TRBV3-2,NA,TGTGCCAGCAGCCAAGATGGCACAGGGTTGCGGAGGTATGGCTACACCTTC,CASSQDGTGLRRYGYTF
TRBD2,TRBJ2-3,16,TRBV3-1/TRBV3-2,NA,TGTGCCAGCCGAGCCGCGGGGGGGCTTCTCACAGATACGCAGTATTTT,CASRAAGGLLTDTQYF
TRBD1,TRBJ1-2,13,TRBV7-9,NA,TGTGCCAGCAGCCTGGACAGGGGAAGAGGCTACACCTTC,CASSLDRGRGYTF
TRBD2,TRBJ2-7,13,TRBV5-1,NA,TGCGCCAGCAGCTACGGGACTAGCGGGTACCAGTACTTC,CASSYGTSGYQYF
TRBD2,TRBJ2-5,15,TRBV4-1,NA,TGCGCCAGCAGCCCCCTAGGGACTAACCAAGAGACCCAGTACTTC,CASSPLGTNQETQYF
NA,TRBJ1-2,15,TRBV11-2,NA,TGTGCCAGCAGCTTCCGACAAACCCCGAACTATGGCTACACCTTC,CASSFRQTPNYGYTF
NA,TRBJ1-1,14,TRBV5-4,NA,TGTGCCAGCAGCCTAACAGGACCGAACACTGAAGCTTTCTTT,CASSLTGPNTEAFF